This entry lists 20 T cell receptor beta chains sequenced from one sample in a study of T cell responses to AZD1222 COVID-19 vaccine. Profiling relied on immunoSEQ multiplex PCR, and the TCRdb table lists in-frame clones only, not all of them. This table holds about 54,000 clones, roughly nine tenths found once. The material sequenced was peripheral blood, taken 28 days after the second AZD1222 dose. The receptors here all came from an adult who received the AZD1222 COVID-19 vaccine.

J is TRBJ2-6 and V is TRBV11-3; D is ambiguous. The length of the CDR3 is 14 residues. The V end was cut by 6 bases, the J end by 4 bases, with 10 bases between. Germline CDR1 is SGHNT and CDR2 is YENEEA. CDR3 amino acids: CASRTQVGANVLTF. In DNA, the CDR3 is TGTGCCAGCAGGACCCAGGTGGGGGCCAACGTCCTGACTTTC.

This rearrangement joins TRBV11-2 to TRBJ2-7; TRBD2 matches at 13 bases. The V and J ends lost 5 bases and 6 bases, in that order; junction bases with no gene match: 16. Germline CDR1 SGHAT, CDR2 FQNNGV. The CDR3 runs 18 residues. The CDR3 coding sequence is TGTGCCAGCAGCCCAGACCCTCCTGGACTAGCGGGAGTTTTCGAGCAGTACTTC. Translation gives CASSPDPPGLAGVFEQYF. Drawing the rest from reference TRBV11-2 and TRBJ2-7, the complete variable domain is EAGVAQSPRYKIIEKRQSVAFWCNPISGHATLYWYQQILGQGPKLLIQFQNNGVVDDSQLPKDRFSAERLKGVDSTLKIQPAKLEDSAVYLCASSPDPPGLAGVFEQYFGPGTRLTVT.

The chain carries TRBV3-1 (or the pseudogene TRBV3-2) and TRBJ2-3; D gene unclear. Germline assignment: CDR1 LGHDT and CDR2 YNNKEL (reference sequence). The CDR3 extends over 12 amino acids. The germline V and J ends were trimmed by 0 bases and 2 bases, with 0 bases remaining between them. The CDR3 reads CASSQDTDTQYF. The DNA for the CDR3 is TGTGCCAGCAGCCAAGACACAGATACGCAGTATTTT.

The chain combines TRBV19 with TRBJ2-3; D gene ambiguous. V was clipped by 2 bases and J by 3 bases, with 12 bases between them. Germline CDR1 and CDR2: LNHDA and SQIVND (reference sequence). CDR3 length: 15 residues. CDR3 DNA sequence: TGTGCCAGTAGTATATGGAGCGCCGAGACAGATACGCAGTATTTT. It translates to CASSIWSAETDTQYF.

J is TRBJ2-1 and V is TRBV7-2; D is ambiguous. Trimming took 2 bases from V and 7 from J, leaving 9 bases between them. Germline assignment: CDR1 SGHTA and CDR2 FQGNSA. CDR3 length equals 13 residues. CDR3 sequence reads: CASSLIGDNEQFF. For the CDR3, the DNA is TGTGCCAGCAGCTTAATTGGGGATAATGAGCAGTTCTTC. Complete variable domain (other parts from reference TRBV7-2 and TRBJ2-1): GAGVSQSPSNKVTEKGKDVELRCDPISGHTALYWYRQSLGQGLEFLIYFQGNSAPDKSGLPSDRFSAERTGGSVSTLTIQRTQQEDSAVYLCASSLIGDNEQFFGPGTRLTVL.

V is TRBV5-1 and J is TRBJ2-7, with 8 nucleotides matching TRBD2. Trimming cost V 0 bases and J 4 bases; bases outside gene matches: 9. The CDR3 consists of 16 residues. The germline V gene has CDR1 SGHRS and CDR2 YFSETQ. This chain's CDR3 is CASSLAPRGGIYEQYF. CDR3 DNA: TGCGCCAGCAGCTTGGCCCCTCGGGGGGGGATTTACGAGCAGTACTTC.

In this sample, this clone turned up a few times. The chain carries TRBV6-5 and TRBJ1-1, with D possibly being TRBD1 (6 bases). V was shortened by 0 bases and J by 1 base, with 12 bases between the two germline ends. CDR3 length equals 16 residues. The germline CDR1 and CDR2 sequences are MNHEY and SVGAGI. The CDR3 DNA reads as TGTGCCAGCAGTTACTCGCCCCAGGGGACGAACACTGAAGCTTTCTTT. This encodes CASSYSPQGTNTEAFF.

This chain joins TRBV4-3 and TRBJ2-7, with 10 positions matching TRBD2. The CDR3 sequence is 15 residues long. Germline assignment: CDR1 LGHNA and CDR2 YSLEER. With 3 bases clipped from V and 1 base from J, the junction kept 3 bases outside the gene matches. DNA of the CDR3: TGCGCCAGCAGCCACCTACTAGCGGGATCCTACGAGCAGTACTTC. Its protein is CASSHLLAGSYEQYF.

V usage is TRBV5-1 and J usage is TRBJ2-5, with D perhaps being TRBD1 or TRBD2 (5 bases each). The CDR3 length is 14 residues. V shed 4 bases and J shed 2 bases, with 12 bases lying between them. From germline, CDR1 is SGHRS and CDR2 YFSETQ. The DNA for the CDR3 is TGCGCCAGCAGCCCCGGGACCACGCAAGAGACCCAGTACTTC. This translates into CASSPGTTQETQYF.

The chain carries TRBV6-5 and TRBJ2-1; D ambiguous. The V end was cut by 7 bases, the J end by 7 bases, with 8 bases between. The CDR3 is 11 amino acids. CDR1 MNHEY and CDR2 SVGAGI come from the germline V gene. The CDR3 sequence: CASTLINEQFF. The CDR3, as DNA: TGTGCCAGCACCCTCATTAATGAGCAGTTCTTC.

The chain carries TRBV5-1 and TRBJ2-7; D possibly corresponds to TRBD2 (5 bases). The CDR3 is 14 residues long. Germline lookup yields CDR1 SGHRS and CDR2 YFSETQ. V shed 4 bases and J shed 3 bases, with 14 bases lying between them. The CDR3 coding sequence is TGCGCCAGCAGCACCCAACCCGGGAACTACGAGCAGTACTTC. Amino acid sequence: CASSTQPGNYEQYF.

This sequence joins TRBV7-9 and TRBJ2-7, with unresolved D. Trimming shortened V by 2 bases and J by 1 base, and 9 bases separated the two germline ends. This CDR3 comprises 14 residues. Germline CDR1 SEHNR, CDR2 FQNEAQ (reference sequence). In DNA, the CDR3 is TGTGCCAGCAGCTTACAAAGCGCATCCTACGAGCAGTACTTC. Residues: CASSLQSASYEQYF.

The chain carries TRBV28 and TRBJ1-2; no clear D gene. There are 13 residues in the CDR3. Trimming pared 7 bases from V and 6 bases from J, leaving 15 bases between. Germline lookup yields CDR1 MDHEN and CDR2 SYDVKM. CDR3 nucleotides: TGTGCCAGCATCGCGTTCAGAGGCGATGGCTACACCTTC. This sequence encodes CASIAFRGDGYTF.

The chain combines TRBV11-3 with TRBJ1-1; D remains ambiguous. The CDR3 contains 13 residues. V shed 0 bases and J shed 1 base, with 3 bases lying between them. Germline assignment: CDR1 SGHNT and CDR2 YENEEA. The CDR3 sequence is CASSLDPNTEAFF. CDR3 nucleotide sequence: TGTGCCAGCAGCTTAGATCCGAACACTGAAGCTTTCTTT.

The chain joins TRBV19 to TRBJ2-2; D is ambiguous. Germline-derived CDR1 and CDR2 are LNHDA and SQIVND (reference sequence). V was clipped by 1 base and J by 4 bases, with 4 bases between them. The CDR3 length is 13 residues. The CDR3 bases are TGTGCCAGTAGTATAGGGGGCACCGGGGAGCTGTTTTTT. Its translation is CASSIGGTGELFF.

The rearrangement links TRBV28 to TRBJ1-1; possible D gene TRBD1, 6 bases. Trimming cost V 4 bases and J 0 bases, with 12 bases left between them. The CDR3 is made up of 15 amino acids. CDR1 and CDR2 (germline): MDHEN, SYDVKM. The CDR3 protein is CASSSGTMMNTEAFF. The CDR3 bases are TGTGCCAGCAGTTCTGGGACAATGATGAACACTGAAGCTTTCTTT.

A remark on this clone: At one boundary the junction diverges from the germline segment, which might be a read error. J is TRBJ2-4 and V is TRBV7-8; weak D call: TRBD2 (5 bases). CDR3 length equals 15 residues. Germline assignment: CDR1 SGHVS and CDR2 FQNEAQ. The CDR3 nucleotides are TGTGCCAGCAGCTTTAGAGGGCCCAAACCGGGTCAAACGCGCTTC. Its protein product is CASSFRGPKPGQTRF. The whole variable domain, filled in from reference TRBV7-8 and TRBJ2-4, reads GAGVSQSPRYKVAKRGQDVALRCDPISGHVSLFWYQQALGQGPEFLTYFQNEAQLDKSGLPSDRFFAERPEGSVSTLKIQRTQQEDSAVYLCASSFRGPKPGQTRFGAGTRLSVL.

This rearrangement joins TRBV12-5 to TRBJ1-1, with D tentatively TRBD1 (5 bases). Trimming took off 6 bases at V and 6 bases at J, with 17 bases between the two ends. The CDR3 contains 14 residues. Per germline, CDR1 LGHNT and CDR2 FRNRAP. CDR3 loop: CASGPGREISEAFF. The DNA for the CDR3 is TGTGCTAGTGGGCCCGGCAGGGAGATCTCTGAAGCTTTCTTT.

Comment on this clone: One end of the junction does not line up with germline, which may come from a read error. The gene calls are TRBV7-2 and TRBJ1-6; D ambiguous. The CDR3 has 15 residues. In germline, CDR1 is SGHTA, CDR2 FQGNSA. The CDR3 here is CASSLMSSYNSPLHF. The DNA of the CDR3 is TGCGCCAGCAGCTTAATGAGCTCCTATAATTCACCCCTCCACTTT. The entire variable domain, with the rest obtained from reference TRBV7-2 and TRBJ1-6, is as follows: GAGVSQSPSNKVTEKGKDVELRCDPISGHTALYWYRQSLGQGLEFLIYFQGNSAPDKSGLPSDRFSAERTGGSVSTLTIQRTQQEDSAVYLCASSLMSSYNSPLHFGNGTRLTVT.

The genes are TRBV6-5 and TRBJ2-1, with 8 bases matching TRBD2. Per germline, CDR1 MNHEY and CDR2 SVGAGI. This CDR3 region has 14 residues. With V trimmed by 8 bases and J by 7 bases, 10 bases remained unmatched. This chain's CDR3 is CASAPLGGGNEQFF. The CDR3 DNA is TGTGCCAGCGCTCCCTTAGGCGGGGGGAATGAGCAGTTCTTC.